These 14 T cell receptor beta chains came from one sample sequenced in a study of CD8 T cells in Susac syndrome. Reverse transcription of 0.5 to 1 ug RNA was performed with random hexamers. TCRdb itself ran the immunoSEQ multiplex PCR reads through MiXCR, one entry per CDR3 protein. The sample lists roughly 140,000 distinct CDR3 sequences, roughly 96% occurring once. The sequenced sample consisted of CD8+ T cells from PBMCs. The receptors were gathered from a human donor with multiple sclerosis.

In DNA form, the CDR3 reads TGTGCCAGCAGCTGGACGGGACTAGCGGGCCAATCTCGCTCCTACGAGCAGTACGTC. Encoded protein: CASSWTGLAGQSRSYEQYV. This chain uses TRBV5-6 with TRBJ2-7; 12 bases map to TRBD2. V trimming: 3 bases; J trimming: 0 bases; junction bases outside the gene matches: 13. Per the germline V gene, CDR1 is SGHDT and CDR2 is YYEEEE. There are 19 residues in the CDR3.

The chain is built from TRBV27 and TRBJ2-1; TRBD1 matches 7 bases. This CDR3 is built from 15 residues. The trim removed 6 bases at V and 9 bases at J, leaving 14 bases unmatched. CDR1 and CDR2 (germline): MNHEY, SMNVEV (reference sequence). DNA of the CDR3: TGTGCCAGCAGCCTTAGACAGGGCGGTTGGAGTGAGCAGTTCTTC. The encoded protein is CASSLRQGGWSEQFF.

The chain is built from TRBV19 and TRBJ2-2; D perhaps matches TRBD2 (5 bases). In germline, CDR1 is LNHDA, CDR2 SQIVND (reference sequence). Trimming removed 5 bases at V and 4 bases at J, with 14 bases between. CDR3 length: 15 residues. The CDR3 protein is CASSRHPGSTGELFF. CDR3 sequence (DNA): TGTGCCAGTAGTCGCCACCCGGGATCCACCGGGGAGCTGTTTTTT.

V and J are TRBV7-9 and TRBJ1-5, with D unclear. V was trimmed by 2 bases and J by 3 bases, leaving 11 bases between them. Germline V gene data show CDR1 as SEHNR and CDR2 as FQNEAQ (reference sequence). This CDR3 is 15 amino acids long. The CDR3 reads CASSLTQGNNQPQHF. The CDR3 DNA sequence: TGTGCCAGCAGCTTAACTCAAGGAAACAATCAGCCCCAGCATTTT.

The CDR3 nucleotides are TGTGCCAGCAGTGAAGGTATAGGGATGTACCAAGAGACCCAGTACTTC. Translated: CASSEGIGMYQETQYF. The chain employs TRBV2 and TRBJ2-5; D is unresolved. V dropped 1 base and J dropped 0 bases, with 12 bases sitting between them. The V gene's germline CDR1 is SNHLY and CDR2 FYNNEI. There are 16 residues in the CDR3.

V usage is TRBV20-1 and J usage is TRBJ1-4; 7 nucleotides agree with TRBD1. Trimming took 6 bases from V and 8 from J; bases not matched to a gene: 12. CDR1 is DFQATT and CDR2 is SNEGSKA in the germline V gene (reference sequence). The CDR3 is 14 amino acids. In DNA form, the CDR3 reads TGCAGTGCCATATCTAGGGGGCTAAGAGAAAAACTGTTTTTT. Residues: CSAISRGLREKLFF.

J is TRBJ1-6 and V is TRBV30; TRBD1 is a possible D gene (6 bases). The CDR3 spans 15 residues. Trimming took off 4 bases at V and 4 bases at J, with 14 bases between the two ends. Germline CDR1 GTSNPN, CDR2 SVGIG (reference sequence). The CDR3 DNA reads as TGTGCCTGGAACCCACAACAGGGTTATAATTCACCCCTCCACTTT. This codes for CAWNPQQGYNSPLHF.

Note on this clonotype: Likely a read error: the CDR3 ends without its conserved phenylalanine or tryptophan. V gene TRBV20-1 combines with J gene TRBJ2-7; maybe TRBD2 (5 bases). The CDR3 sequence is 12 residues long. V lost 6 bases and J 3 bases, leaving 12 bases between the germline ends. Germline V gene sequence: CDR1 DFQATT, CDR2 SNEGSKA (reference sequence). In DNA, the CDR3 is TGCAGTGCCAGCGAGGGATACTACGAGCAGTACTCC. This sequence encodes CSASEGYYEQYS.

The chain is built from TRBV7-9 and TRBJ1-2, with 9 bases matching TRBD1. Trimming removed 1 base from V and 6 bases from J; junction bases left unmatched: 6. The CDR3 is 15 residues long. From germline, CDR1 is SEHNR and CDR2 FQNEAQ (reference sequence). The CDR3 nucleotides are TGTGCCAGCAGCTTAGAGGGACAGGGTAGACATGGCTACACCTTC. This sequence encodes CASSLEGQGRHGYTF.

CDR3 nucleotides: TGTGCCAGCAGCACCGGACTCCTTAACTATGGCTACACCTTC. Encoded protein: CASSTGLLNYGYTF. The genes are TRBV7-9 and TRBJ1-2; D not certain. Germline CDR1 reads SEHNR; CDR2 reads FQNEAQ (reference sequence). The CDR3 covers 14 residues. The germline V and J ends were trimmed by 5 bases and 1 base, with 11 bases remaining between them.

V usage is TRBV7-2 and J usage is TRBJ2-3; 9 bases match TRBD1. From germline, CDR1 is SGHTA and CDR2 FQGNSA. This CDR3 is 18 amino acids long. V dropped 5 bases and J dropped 6; count of bases not matched to a gene: 18. The CDR3 coding sequence is TGTGCCAGCAGCCGGAACTTTCGGGACAGGGCTGGGGTGGATACGCAGTATTTT. It translates to CASSRNFRDRAGVDTQYF.

The chain couples TRBV15 to TRBJ1-5; D perhaps matches TRBD1 (6 bases). Trimming cost V 3 bases and J 7 bases, with 19 bases left between them. This CDR3 is built from 16 residues. Germline lookup yields CDR1 LNHNV and CDR2 YYDKDF (reference sequence). The CDR3 reads CATSRDAPGQPQPQHF. The DNA of the CDR3 is TGTGCCACCAGCAGGGACGCCCCGGGACAACCGCAGCCCCAGCATTTT.

The rearrangement joins TRBV6-5 to TRBJ2-7; D is perhaps TRBD1 (6 bases). The V and J ends lost 5 bases and 1 base respectively, with 12 bases between them. The germline CDR1 and CDR2 sequences are MNHEY and SVGAGI. The CDR3 totals 14 residues. Here the CDR3 DNA reads TGTGCCAGCAGTACCCGCAGGGGATCCTACGAGCAGTACTTC. Protein product: CASSTRRGSYEQYF.

The rearrangement links TRBV29-1 to TRBJ2-1, with a tentative D call TRBD1 (5 bases). V lost 3 bases, J lost 7 bases, and 13 bases lay in between. Germline CDR1 is SQVTM and CDR2 is ANQGSEA. The length of the CDR3 is 13 residues. The CDR3 DNA reads as TGCAGCGTTGAGTACGGCAGGGAAAATGAGCAGTTCTTC. Translating gives CSVEYGRENEQFF.